This T cell receptor beta chain originates from a study of T cells in Graves' hyperthyroidism and ophthalmopathy. Study-level results: A model of 13 V-J pairs discriminated ophthalmopathy from stable hyperthyroidism. Most expanded thyroid clonotypes above 0.001 recurred in blood.

This clonotype was detected ten times or more. As yet, its antigen is unknown. Amplification targeted TCR beta CDR3 regions from RNA transcripts. HTBI primers were employed in a first-round RT-PCR of the TCR CDR3. TCRdb reprocessed the multiplex PCR reads with MiXCR, giving one entry per CDR3 protein. The table includes about 400,000 distinct CDR3 sequences, about 14% detected once. Patients affected by ophthalmopathy presented a Clinical Activity Score of at least 3, a NOSPECS grade of at least 4, and disease duration below 3 months. The PBMCs studied were ones that came from about 10 ml fresh peripheral blood. Germline CDR1 is SGHAT and CDR2 is FQNNGV. Trimming pared 2 bases from V and 5 bases from J, leaving 16 bases between. This CDR3 is 16 amino acids long.

Sequencing used blood. The clonotype originates from a man between 50 and 59 years old with Graves' ophthalmopathy. V and J are TRBV11-2 and TRBJ2-1; a weak D match, TRBD2 (6 bases). The CDR3 region has the DNA TGTGCCAGCAGCTTAAGGGGACGCGGGGCGAACAATGAGCAGTTCTTC. Translated, it gives CASSLRGRGANNEQFF. The whole variable domain, remainder taken from reference TRBV11-2 and TRBJ2-1, is EAGVAQSPRYKIIEKRQSVAFWCNPISGHATLYWYQQILGQGPKLLIQFQNNGVVDDSQLPKDRFSAERLKGVDSTLKIQPAKLEDSAVYLCASSLRGRGANNEQFFGPGTRLTVL.